The T cell receptor beta chain under discussion was sequenced for a study of regulatory T cells in long-lasting Graves disease (dated by TCRdb to the early 2020s). A note on the overall study: Patients with newly diagnosed Graves' disease had been on antithyroid drugs for under 3 months. Persistent Graves' disease patients were compared with newly diagnosed Graves' disease patients by peripheral blood TCR sequencing and RNA sequencing. A total of around 35 samples underwent TCR sequencing, from around 13 patients with persistent Graves' disease and 20 patients with newly diagnosed Graves' disease. The study was registered as a clinical trial and conducted in China. Overall study outcomes, separate from this receptor: Persistent patients shared more public clonotypes among themselves (2,741) than newly diagnosed patients did (approximately 870). Sequencing and analysis were restricted to the TCR beta chain. The small sample size was acknowledged by the authors as a limitation that may reduce accuracy. Because the primary lesion, thyroid tissue, could not be accessed, the study looked at peripheral blood alone. Compared with newly diagnosed patients, persistent Graves' disease patients had lower TCR Shannon entropy and fewer highly expanded clones, which suggests clonal expansion.

About this clonotype itself: Its antigen is currently not known. Qualities for individual bases were not recorded, and no much larger clone is one base off.

Library generation was performed with multiplex PCR. These reads were obtained on an Illumina HiSeq 4000. CDR3 regions were amplified by Arm-PCR with iRepertoire HTBI primers to construct TCR beta libraries. Gel purification was performed on PCR products prior to sequencing. The authors' pipeline ran thus. A total of roughly 67 TRBV and under 15 TRBJ segments were identified across samples and were used for gene usage analysis of CDR3 amino acid clonotypes. COPE and FqMerger were used to merge filtered high-quality paired reads into contigs. BLAST was used to align contigs to IMGT TRBV, TRBD and TRBJ reference genes, with CDR3 defined following IMGT. Any clonotype with a frequency above 0.1% was counted as a highly expanded clone. Shannon entropy was used to measure repertoire diversity, and the Gini coefficient was used to measure V-J evenness. A clonotype found in more than one individual was treated as public. TCRdb reprocessing: public reads trimmed at Q25 with fastp, clones called with MiXCR, in-frame beta chains kept. All rows with the same CDR3 protein become a single entry with the most common DNA and genes. V and J calls and clone size were set by TCRdb, not the authors. This sample gives roughly 420,000 distinct CDR3 sequences in total; around 13% of them show up just once. Approximately 15% of the sample goes to the ten largest clones.

This sample's time point label indicates: newly diagnosed GD, antithyroid drugs for less than 3 months. For both TCR sequencing and RNA sequencing, RNA was extracted from PBMCs using TRIzol. Graves' disease was diagnosed according to American Thyroid Association guidelines. Patients were recruited from an endocrinology department in Xi'an, China. From each patient, around 9 milliliters of peripheral blood was collected into an EDTA anticoagulant tube. Ficoll Paque Plus density gradient separation was used to isolate PBMCs, and no further T cell sorting was done. An Agilent 2100 Bioanalyzer and agarose gel were used to assess RNA quality, and a NanoDrop 2000 was used to measure RNA concentration. The sample also formed part of further work on T cells in Graves' hyperthyroidism and ophthalmopathy. The second investigation adds: A patient counted as having stable Graves' hyperthyroidism if no progression to ophthalmopathy occurred over 18 months of follow-up. Hyperthyroidism patients were newly diagnosed, had a disease duration of under 2 months, and were aged 18 to 65 years. Any patient with an uncontrolled infection, another autoimmune disease, pregnancy or lactation was excluded. Diagnoses were established on the basis of clinical symptoms, serum thyroxine and TRAb, thyroid ultrasound, and orbital computed tomography. The TCR CDR3 was subjected to a first round of RT-PCR using the HTBI primer set and the Qiagen OneStep RT-PCR kit. Most expanded thyroid clonotypes (frequency above 0.001) were also found in blood, which suggests that blood repertoires may mirror thyroid immune responses. A model built on a 13 V-J signature distinguished ophthalmopathy from stable hyperthyroidism, reaching 87.88% sensitivity and about 81% specificity in cross-validation and 80%/75% in testing. In validation, progression to ophthalmopathy was predicted by the model with 70% to 71% sensitivity and approximately 78% specificity, a median of about 6.4 months before onset. To identify TCR V-J signatures that set the groups apart, the researchers used a discovery cohort of roughly 100 patients, made up of 43 with Graves' ophthalmopathy and 55 to 65 with stable Graves' hyperthyroidism. Prospective prediction of ophthalmopathy was tested in an independent validation cohort of 18 to 20 hyperthyroidism patients and 15 to 17 patients who later progressed to ophthalmopathy. For training and testing, the 100 or so patients in the discovery cohort were randomly divided in a 7:3 ratio. In several Graves' hyperthyroidism patients, the study also compared T-cell repertoires from thyroid tissue with T-cell repertoires from blood. After blood sampling, hyperthyroidism patients were treated with methimazole at a starting dose of 30 mg daily, and ophthalmopathy patients were treated with high-dose intravenous methylprednisolone. Libraries were constructed in a second round of multiplex PCR, after which size selection and purification were carried out. The libraries were sequenced on an Illumina HiSeq2000 using paired-end 100 bp reads. SOAPnuke was used to process the raw data, removing reads that contained adapters or uncalled bases, had a mean Phred below 15, or lacked an exact match to the constant primer or identifier. High-quality paired reads were merged with COPE v1.2.5, and unique nucleotide sequences were defined as clonotypes. Clonotypes were aligned to IMGT TRBV, TRBD and TRBJ reference segments using MiTCR v1.1. The analysis was restricted to V-J combinations with a frequency above 0.0001, which together covered just over 99% of the repertoires. A TCS score was defined as the ratio of F50 (clonal expansion) to E x V (chaos), with BLOSUM62-based TCRdist applied between CDR3 peptides within each V-J. Welch's t-statistics and random forest reduced 500 to 650 V-J features to some 14, which were used in a naive Bayes classifier (R e1071). Sample size was not statistically predetermined, and blinding of investigators to group allocation was not performed. According to the paper, TCR Vbeta CDR3 sequencing was carried out on 135 peripheral blood samples, which came from 40 to 45 ophthalmopathy, approximately 72 hyperthyroidism and roughly 17 progressor patients.

This clonotype was obtained from a woman in her forties or fifties with Graves disease. Donor details come from another sample of the same person, matched by shared clones. Sequenced here: peripheral blood mononuclear cells (PBMCs), sampled at new diagnosis, from a patient treated with antithyroid drugs.

CDR3 reads: CASSWTDSYNSPLHF. The DNA sequence is as follows: TGTGCCAGCAGTTGGACAGACTCCTATAATTCACCCCTCCACTTT. The chain employs TRBV6-5 and TRBJ1-6, and TRBD1 may be the D gene, going by 6 matching bases. The CDR3 runs 15 residues from the cysteine to the phenylalanine. The DNA shown is the 45-base CDR3, in frame from base 1. CDR1 MNHEY and CDR2 SVGAGI were looked up in the germline V gene. Deletion took 4 bases off V and 0 bases off J, with a span of 7 bases between the germline ends.